This TCR beta chain was identified during a study of T cells in Graves' hyperthyroidism and ophthalmopathy. Overall study findings and caveats: Most thyroid clonotypes expanded above 0.001 were also detected in blood.

These patients, aged 18 to 65, had recently diagnosed hyperthyroidism lasting under 2 months. Isolation of PBMCs was performed on 8 to 10 ml fresh peripheral blood. With respect to this clonotype: Its antigen is not known.

The CDR3 regions of TCR beta were amplified from RNA transcripts. The TCR CDR3 first-round RT-PCR relied on the HTBI primer set. TCRdb passed the multiplex PCR reads through MiXCR, listing each CDR3 protein once. The sample lists about 99,000 distinct CDR3 sequences; roughly 44% were seen once. What was sequenced was blood. The TCR was taken from a man aged 40-49 years with Graves' hyperthyroidism.

The DNA of the CDR3 is TGTGCCAGCAGCTTGGGACAGGGCCTCTACAATGAGCAGTATTTT. As protein: CASSLGQGLYNEQYF. The rearrangement links TRBV7-2 to TRBJ2-3; 9 bases line up with TRBD1. The CDR3 extends over 15 amino acids. Trimming took 3 bases from V and 11 from J; bases not matched to a gene: 12. In germline, CDR1 is SGHTA, CDR2 FQGNSA. The whole variable domain, filled in from reference TRBV7-2 and TRBJ2-3, reads GAGVSQSPSNKVTEKGKDVELRCDPISGHTALYWYRQSLGQGLEFLIYFQGNSAPDKSGLPSDRFSAERTGGSVSTLTIQRTQQEDSAVYLCASSLGQGLYNEQYFGPGTRLTVL.